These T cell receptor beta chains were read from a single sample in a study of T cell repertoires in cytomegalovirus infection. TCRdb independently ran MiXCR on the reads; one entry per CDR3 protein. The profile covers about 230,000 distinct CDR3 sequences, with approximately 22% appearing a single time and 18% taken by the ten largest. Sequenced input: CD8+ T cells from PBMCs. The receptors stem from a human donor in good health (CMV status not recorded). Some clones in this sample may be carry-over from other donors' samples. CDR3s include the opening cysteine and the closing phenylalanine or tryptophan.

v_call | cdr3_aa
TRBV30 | CAWRDRAADTQYF
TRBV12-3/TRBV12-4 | CATLAGDSGELFF
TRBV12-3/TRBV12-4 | CASSPTGGRDTEAFF
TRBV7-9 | CASSLGGQDQPQHF
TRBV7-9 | CASSLLSGGGGEQYF
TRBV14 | CASSQVLADIYEQYF
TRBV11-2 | CASSPTTRLTDTQYF
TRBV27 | CASKDGGVSYNEQFF
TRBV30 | CAWTLDVNTEAFF
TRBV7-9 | CASIPPGGDGNTIYF
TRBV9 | CASSVEGAAGNTIYF
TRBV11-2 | CASSSVSLAGGGDTQYF
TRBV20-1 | CSARATSESYNEQFF
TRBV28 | CASSLPRTSGDTQYF
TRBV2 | CASTQSWGRGANVLTF
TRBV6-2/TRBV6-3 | CASKGGTFDEQYF
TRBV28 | CASSLDGRITSFSKNIQYF
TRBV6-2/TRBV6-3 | CASSRPADGNSPLHF
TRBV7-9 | CASSFPWTSGGVVDTQYF
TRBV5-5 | CASSLFVGGGEQFF
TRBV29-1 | CSVEEWDRASSYEQYF
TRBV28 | CASSPPRQTTNYGYTF
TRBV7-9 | CASSPGQGAYEQYF
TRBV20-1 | CSARGWTSVLNEQFF
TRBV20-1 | CSAEGNRGNTEAFF
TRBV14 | CASSQDDGRMMDSSGEQYF
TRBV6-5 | CASTIGGMNTGELFF
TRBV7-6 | CASSPVIGGGPGEQFF
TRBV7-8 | CASSPPGQGNYGYTF
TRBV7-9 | CASTQRGVPETQYF
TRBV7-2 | CASSPGQGGYEQYF
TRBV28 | CASSLIATNEKLFF
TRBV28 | CASSFSRDSYNEQFF
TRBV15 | CATSRGGIISPLHF
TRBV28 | CASNLLSGYNEQFF
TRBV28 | CASSTVGHDQPQHF
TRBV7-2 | CASSAGLNNQPQHF
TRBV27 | CASSLTESHYNSPLHF
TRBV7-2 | CASSLAPGGNHEQYF
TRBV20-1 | CSAMAGGYSYEQYF
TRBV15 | CATSMGRGTTGELFF
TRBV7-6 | CASRPPGGNEQYF
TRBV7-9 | CASSSLPNQPQHF
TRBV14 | CASSQQGKDGYTF
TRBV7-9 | CASSVIQGAEAFF
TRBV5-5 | CASSFESYNEQFF
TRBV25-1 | CASGRGGNTEAFF